The 27 T cell receptor beta chains in this list originate from one sample, sequenced in a study of control samples from healthy donors and cancer patients. Only in-frame clones appear in the TCRdb table, and some are missing; sequencing was by immunoSEQ multiplex PCR. The profile covers fewer than 200,000 clones, with about 91% appearing a single time and roughly 5.3% taken by the ten largest. The sequenced sample was blood. These receptors were taken from a woman in her thirties in good health.

As for this clone: The identical CDR3 is also encoded by other nucleotide sequences in the sample. This chain links TRBV28 with TRBJ2-7; no reliable D call. The V end was cut by 6 bases, the J end by 2 bases, with 5 bases between. The CDR3 is 11 amino acids. Germline V CDR1 and CDR2: MDHEN, SYDVKM. This chain's CDR3 is CASSPAYEQYF. The CDR3, as DNA: TGTGCCAGCAGCCCCGCCTACGAGCAGTACTTC.

The rearrangement uses TRBV27 and TRBJ2-4, with a possible D match to TRBD1 (7 bases). The CDR3 runs to 14 residues. V gave up 5 bases and J gave up 6 bases, with 14 bases separating them. Germline V CDR1 and CDR2: MNHEY, SMNVEV (reference sequence). As DNA, the CDR3 is TGTGCCAGCAGTGCGGGGACAGATGCAAACATTCAGTACTTC. Its protein is CASSAGTDANIQYF.

The chain recombines TRBV3-1 (or the pseudogene TRBV3-2) with TRBJ2-4, with 7 nucleotides matching TRBD2. V was pared by 8 bases and J by 1 base, with 5 bases of the junction left unmatched. Germline lookup yields CDR1 LGHDT and CDR2 YNNKEL (reference sequence). CDR3 length equals 14 residues. CDR3 residues: CASSLGGAKNIQYF. DNA of the CDR3: TGTGCCAGCTCCCTGGGGGGGGCCAAAAACATTCAGTACTTC.

V and J are TRBV13 and TRBJ2-7; 7 bases fit TRBD1. The CDR3 sequence is 14 residues long. Germline V lookup: CDR1 PRHDT, CDR2 FYEKMQ (reference sequence). J was trimmed by 3 bases and V by 0 bases; bases with no gene match: 2. The CDR3 reads CASSLGGTDYEQYF. Here the CDR3 DNA reads TGTGCCAGCAGCTTAGGCGGGACAGACTACGAGCAGTACTTC.

The gene calls are TRBV29-1 and TRBJ1-2, with TRBD1 matching 12 bases. CDR1 is SQVTM, CDR2 ANQGSEA, per germline. This CDR3 comprises 14 residues. Trimming cost V 3 bases and J 3 bases; bases outside gene matches: 2. CDR3: CSVDGDRGHYGYTF. The CDR3 DNA reads as TGCAGCGTTGACGGGGACAGGGGGCACTATGGCTACACCTTC.

CDR3 DNA sequence: TGTGCCAGCAGCCTTCCGGGGGCGAAGGACTATGGCTACACCTTC. It translates to CASSLPGAKDYGYTF. This sequence joins TRBV6-6 and TRBJ1-2; maybe TRBD1 (6 bases). Trimming removed 6 bases from V and 3 bases from J, with 17 bases in between. This CDR3 has 15 amino acids. Germline V lookup: CDR1 MNHNY, CDR2 SVGAGI (reference sequence).

This clone was seen a handful of times. The CDR3 nucleotides are TGTGCCAGCAGCGCCGGGACAATTGGGCAAGGCACTGAAGCTTTCTTT. It yields the protein CASSAGTIGQGTEAFF. This sequence joins TRBV9 and TRBJ1-1; D is possibly TRBD1 (6 bases). CDR3 length: 16 residues. V lost 3 bases and J lost 4, with 19 bases in between. CDR1 SGDLS and CDR2 YYNGEE come from the germline V gene.

This chain joins TRBV4-1 and TRBJ2-5, with a weak D call TRBD1 (6 bases). Germline assignment: CDR1 MGHRA and CDR2 YSYEKL. V was shortened by 3 bases and J by 5 bases, with 7 bases between the two germline ends. The CDR3 length is 12 residues. DNA for the CDR3: TGCGCCAGCAGCCACAGGGGTGAGACCCAGTACTTC. Amino acids: CASSHRGETQYF.

The chain carries TRBV6-1 and TRBJ1-5; D is ambiguous. Per germline, CDR1 MNHNS and CDR2 SASEGT. Trimming removed 2 bases from V and 11 bases from J, with 13 bases in between. The CDR3 totals 13 residues. CDR3 in amino acids: CASSEKGGSAQHF. DNA of the CDR3: TGTGCCAGCAGTGAAAAGGGAGGTTCAGCCCAGCATTTT.

The genes are TRBV6-5 and TRBJ1-3, with D maybe TRBD1 (6 bases). Germline values: CDR1 MNHEY, CDR2 SVGAGI. The V gene lost 6 bases and the J gene lost 2 bases, with 14 bases spanning the gap. CDR3 length equals 15 residues. CDR3 protein: CASSPSGVTGNTIYF. The CDR3 nucleotides read TGTGCCAGCAGCCCCTCAGGGGTAACTGGAAACACCATATATTTT.

This clone was found many times. The chain has TRBV27 and TRBJ1-5, with D perhaps matching TRBD1 (5 bases). From germline, CDR1 is MNHEY and CDR2 SMNVEV (reference sequence). V was clipped by 4 bases and J by 2 bases, with 6 bases between them. The CDR3 extends over 13 amino acids. CDR3 residues: CASSWGRNQPQHF. The DNA for the CDR3 is TGTGCCAGCAGTTGGGGCCGCAATCAGCCCCAGCATTTT.

This clone was counted once. This chain links TRBV2 with TRBJ1-2; 7 nucleotides align to TRBD1. Trimming removed 4 bases from V and 6 bases from J; junction bases left unmatched: 5. CDR3 length: 13 residues. CDR1 is SNHLY and CDR2 is FYNNEI in the germline V gene. Here the CDR3 reads CASSVARGDGYTF. The CDR3 coding sequence is TGTGCCAGCAGTGTAGCCAGGGGGGATGGCTACACCTTC.

J is TRBJ1-1 and V is TRBV28, with a tentative D call TRBD1 (5 bases). The germline CDR1 and CDR2 sequences are MDHEN and SYDVKM. This CDR3 region has 15 residues. V was trimmed by 6 bases and J by 0 bases, leaving 14 bases between them. In DNA form, the CDR3 reads TGTGCCAGCAGCGGGTTGGGGACTGTGAACACTGAAGCTTTCTTT. It encodes CASSGLGTVNTEAFF.

The gene calls are TRBV7-2 and TRBJ1-2; no definite D call. V was clipped by 3 bases and J by 0 bases, with 17 bases between them. The CDR3 spans 17 residues. The germline CDR1 and CDR2 sequences are SGHTA and FQGNSA. Here the CDR3 DNA reads TGTGCCAGCAGCTTCCCCGAACGCGACAACCCTAACTATGGCTACACCTTC. Translation gives CASSFPERDNPNYGYTF.

V and J are TRBV19 and TRBJ2-5, with 9 positions matching TRBD1. V lost 10 bases to trimming and J lost 2 bases; unmatched junction nucleotides: 17. The CDR3 is 17 residues long. Germline lookup yields CDR1 LNHDA and CDR2 SQIVND (reference sequence). This chain's CDR3 is CATQGLTGTGQQETQYF. CDR3 sequence (DNA): TGTGCCACCCAGGGGTTAACCGGGACAGGGCAACAAGAGACCCAGTACTTC.

This clone was seen a few times. The chain recombines TRBV5-5 with TRBJ2-7, with 7 bases lining up with TRBD2. This CDR3 region has 14 residues. Germline loops: CDR1 SGHKS, CDR2 YYEKEE (reference sequence). V shed 3 bases and J 3 bases; nucleotides not matched to a gene: 6. Here the CDR3 DNA reads TGTGCCAGCAGCTCCAAACCGGGGGGCTACGAGCAGTACTTC. Its protein product is CASSSKPGGYEQYF. The complete variable domain, with remaining parts taken from reference TRBV5-5 and TRBJ2-7, reads DAGVTQSPTHLIKTRGQQVTLRCSPISGHKSVSWYQQVLGQGPQFIFQYYEKEERGRGNFPDRFSARQFPNYSSELNVNALLLGDSALYLCASSSKPGGYEQYFGPGTRLTVT.

Worth noting for this clone: A much larger clone differs from this one at a single base, so this may be a read error. The chain employs TRBV6-6 and TRBJ1-6; no definite D call. The germline V gene has CDR1 MNHNY and CDR2 SVGAGI (reference sequence). The CDR3 loop spans 12 amino acids. V was pared by 2 bases and J by 9 bases, with 5 bases between. For the CDR3, the DNA is TGTGCCAGCAGTTACGGGAGTTCACCCCTCCACTTT. Translated: CASSYGSSPLHF.

The chain is built from TRBV28 and TRBJ1-6, with D unresolved. This CDR3 contains 16 residues. V lost 2 bases to trimming and J lost 0 bases, with 8 bases between them. CDR1 is MDHEN, CDR2 SYDVKM, per germline. This CDR3 is CASSLGRSSYNSPLHF. Written as DNA, the CDR3 is TGTGCCAGCAGTTTAGGCAGGAGCTCCTATAATTCACCCCTCCACTTT.

In DNA form, the CDR3 reads TGTGCCAGTCGAGGGGCTTCGGGGGAGCTGTTTTTT. Its translation: CASRGASGELFF. V usage is TRBV6-6 and J usage is TRBJ2-2, with D perhaps assigned TRBD1 or TRBD2 (5 bases each). The ends were cut back, 9 bases at V and 8 bases at J, with 13 bases in the middle. Germline CDR1 and CDR2: MNHNY and SVGAGI (reference sequence). This CDR3 region has 12 residues.

V usage is TRBV7-9 and J usage is TRBJ1-3; D is uncertain. This CDR3 has 15 amino acids. In germline, CDR1 is SEHNR, CDR2 FQNEAQ (reference sequence). The V end lost 1 base, the J end lost 3 bases, and 10 bases lay between the germline ends. The CDR3 loop reads CASSLGGQSGNTIYF. The CDR3 DNA sequence: TGTGCCAGCAGCTTAGGCGGGCAGAGTGGAAACACCATATATTTT.

This clone was recorded only once. CDR3: CASSLSAGGGTDTQYF. Here the CDR3 DNA reads TGTGCCAGCAGCTTGTCCGCGGGGGGAGGCACAGATACGCAGTATTTT. V is TRBV5-4 and J is TRBJ2-3; 8 nucleotides align to TRBD2. Trimming removed 1 base from V and 1 base from J; junction bases left unmatched: 5. There are 16 residues in the CDR3. Germline CDR1 SGHNT, CDR2 YYREEE (reference sequence). Full variable domain (outside the CDR3, taken from reference TRBV5-4 and TRBJ2-3): ETGVTQSPTHLIKTRGQQVTLRCSSQSGHNTVSWYQQALGQGPQFIFQYYREEENGRGNFPPRFSGLQFPNYSSELNVNALELDDSALYLCASSLSAGGGTDTQYFGPGTRLTVL.

The chain is built from TRBV19 and TRBJ1-4; unclear D gene. The CDR3 runs 12 residues. The germline V gene encodes CDR1 LNHDA and CDR2 SQIVND (reference sequence). The V and J ends lost 2 bases and 8 bases respectively, with 6 bases between them. The chain's CDR3 is CASSIYGEKLFF. The CDR3 region has the DNA TGTGCCAGTAGTATATATGGAGAAAAACTGTTTTTT.

This rearrangement joins TRBV5-4 to TRBJ2-1; the D gene is possibly TRBD2 (6 bases). V dropped 1 base and J dropped 6 bases, with 11 bases sitting between them. CDR3 size: 14 residues. The germline V gene has CDR1 SGHNT and CDR2 YYREEE (reference sequence). In nucleotides, the CDR3 is TGTGCCAGCAGCTTGTCGGGGGAAGGCAATGAGCAGTTCTTC. Its protein product is CASSLSGEGNEQFF.

The chain has TRBV21-1 and TRBJ2-7; TRBD1 is the table's D call and was not checked against the DNA. TRBV21-1 is a pseudogene segment. The CDR3 extends over 18 amino acids. The CDR3 region has the DNA TGTGCCAGCAGCAATGTTAGGGGACAGGCGCCGAGCTCCTACGAGCAGTACGTC. Translated, it gives CASSNVRGQAPSSYEQYV.

Here the CDR3 reads CASSLALGGELFF. CDR3 DNA sequence: TGTGCCAGCAGCTTAGCTTTAGGTGGGGAGCTGTTTTTT. This rearrangement joins TRBV7-2 to TRBJ2-2; D is unclear. Germline CDR1 SGHTA, CDR2 FQGNSA. CDR3 length equals 13 residues. V was shortened by 0 bases and J by 8 bases, with 7 bases between the two germline ends.

The chain uses TRBV29-1 and TRBJ1-3; D unclear. The CDR3 has 12 residues. The V end lost 6 bases, the J end lost 7 bases, and 13 bases lay between the germline ends. Looked up from germline, CDR1 is SQVTM and CDR2 is ANQGSEA. CDR3 sequence: CSVVDGGNTIYF. The CDR3 nucleotides read TGCAGCGTCGTCGACGGTGGTAACACCATATATTTT.

The sample holds one count of this clone. The chain couples TRBV3-1 (or the pseudogene TRBV3-2) to TRBJ2-1; 7 bases are a match to TRBD2. The germline V gene encodes CDR1 LGHDT and CDR2 YNNKEL (reference sequence). The CDR3 loop spans 13 amino acids. V dropped 4 bases and J dropped 8; count of bases not matched to a gene: 5. The DNA of the CDR3 is TGTGCCAGCAGCCGGTGGGGGGGGGATGAGCAGTTCTTC. It specifies CASSRWGGDEQFF.